This TCR beta chain was captured by sequencing in a study of T cell changes during pregnancy in multiple sclerosis. With 4 bases clipped from V and 0 bases from J, the junction kept 16 bases outside the gene matches. CDR1 is SGHDN and CDR2 is FVKESK in the germline V gene. This CDR3 has 19 amino acids. Measured with immunoSEQ multiplex PCR; TCRdb has only the in-frame clones, and not every one. This table has fewer than 80,000 clones, roughly 90% appearing once. V and J are TRBV14 and TRBJ2-7; TRBD1 agrees at 9 bases. Material: peripheral blood, obtained in the first trimester of pregnancy. The clonotype originates from a female donor in good health, enrolled as a control in a pregnancy study. In nucleotides, the CDR3 is TGTGCCAGCAGCCCGGTATGGGGACAGGGTTTCGGAAGCTCCTACGAGCAGTACTTC. This gives the protein CASSPVWGQGFGSSYEQYF.